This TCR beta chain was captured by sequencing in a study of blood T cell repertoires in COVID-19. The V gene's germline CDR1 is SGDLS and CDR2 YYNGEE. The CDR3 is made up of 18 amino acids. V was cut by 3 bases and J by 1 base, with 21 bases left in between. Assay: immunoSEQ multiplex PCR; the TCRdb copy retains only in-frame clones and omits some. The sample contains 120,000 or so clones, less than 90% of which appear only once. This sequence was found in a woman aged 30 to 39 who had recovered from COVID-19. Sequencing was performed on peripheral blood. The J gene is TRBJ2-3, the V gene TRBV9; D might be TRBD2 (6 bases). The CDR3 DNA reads TGTGCCAGCAGCGGCCGCGCCGGGACCCGGGAGCGCACAGATACGCAGTATTTT. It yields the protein CASSGRAGTRERTDTQYF.